These T cell receptor beta chains were read from a single sample in a study of cytomegalovirus exposure and HLA in healthy donors. Clones were read by immunoSEQ multiplex PCR, and TCRdb kept only the in-frame ones, dropping some. The top ten clones hold 3.1% of a sample with some 200,000 clones, around 74% of them seen once. The sample consisted of PBMCs. These receptors came from a female donor in good health and CMV-seronegative. Both conserved end residues are part of each CDR3. Fields, in order: J gene, D gene, V gene, clone size, CDR3 DNA, CDR3 protein. A D gene is named only where the DNA matches it firmly. Some rows mark clone size as missing; the rest say once, few, many or name a class of expanded clone.

J gene: TRBJ2-2; D gene: TRBD2; V gene: TRBV4-3; clone size: NA; CDR3 DNA: TGCGCCAGCAGTCCTCGAGGTAGCGGGGGGCTTAACACCGGGGAGCTGTTTTTT; CDR3 protein: CASSPRGSGGLNTGELFF
J gene: TRBJ2-5; D gene: NA; V gene: TRBV6-6; clone size: NA; CDR3 DNA: TGTGCCAGCAGTTACAGGAGCCAAGAGACCCAGTACTTC; CDR3 protein: CASSYRSQETQYF
J gene: TRBJ1-1; D gene: NA; V gene: TRBV19; clone size: once; CDR3 DNA: TGTGCCAGTAGTATGAATCCAGGGGATAGTCGACGTACTGAAGCTTTCTTT; CDR3 protein: CASSMNPGDSRRTEAFF
J gene: TRBJ1-1; D gene: NA; V gene: TRBV11-1; clone size: NA; CDR3 DNA: TGTGCCAGCAAGGCGGGTAGCCACGCTGAAGCTTTCTTT; CDR3 protein: CASKAGSHAEAFF
J gene: TRBJ2-7; D gene: TRBD1; V gene: TRBV4-1; clone size: NA; CDR3 DNA: TGCGCCAGCAGCCATTCGGGACAGGGAAGCGAGCAGTACTTC; CDR3 protein: CASSHSGQGSEQYF
J gene: TRBJ2-3; D gene: NA; V gene: TRBV7-6; clone size: once; CDR3 DNA: TGTGCCAGCAGCTTAGTAGCTAGCAGATCTAGCACAGATACGCAGTATTTT; CDR3 protein: CASSLVASRSSTDTQYF
J gene: TRBJ1-2; D gene: NA; V gene: TRBV5-6; clone size: NA; CDR3 DNA: TGTGCCAGCAGCCCGTTGAGGGATGGCTACACCTTC; CDR3 protein: CASSPLRDGYTF
J gene: TRBJ1-1; D gene: TRBD1; V gene: TRBV19; clone size: NA; CDR3 DNA: TGTGCCAGTAGTAACCGGGACAGGGTCGCCTTGAACACTGAAGCTTTCTTT; CDR3 protein: CASSNRDRVALNTEAFF
J gene: TRBJ1-1; D gene: NA; V gene: TRBV5-1; clone size: NA; CDR3 DNA: TGCGCCAGCAGCTTGTCCGGGGGGACTGAAGCCTTCTTT; CDR3 protein: CASSLSGGTEAFF
J gene: TRBJ1-1; D gene: NA; V gene: TRBV12-1; clone size: NA; CDR3 DNA: TGTGCCAGCAGCGGCGAGACACTCCTTAACACTGAAGCTTTCTTT; CDR3 protein: CASSGETLLNTEAFF
J gene: TRBJ1-1; D gene: NA; V gene: TRBV5-1; clone size: NA; CDR3 DNA: TGCGCCAGCAGCTTCTCGACAGGTAGCACTGAAGCTTTCTTT; CDR3 protein: CASSFSTGSTEAFF
J gene: TRBJ2-3; D gene: NA; V gene: TRBV7-3; clone size: NA; CDR3 DNA: TGTGCCAGCAGCCAAATGGCAGCGACCACAGATACGCAGTATTTT; CDR3 protein: CASSQMAATTDTQYF
J gene: TRBJ2-5; D gene: TRBD1; V gene: TRBV28; clone size: once; CDR3 DNA: TGTGCCAGCAGTTTATCTTTAGCCAGGGGGATCAGGGAGACCCAGTACTTC; CDR3 protein: CASSLSLARGIRETQYF
J gene: TRBJ2-1; D gene: NA; V gene: TRBV10-3; clone size: once; CDR3 DNA: TGTGCCATCAGTGGAGCGGCGAACGTCAATGAGCAGTTCTTC; CDR3 protein: CAISGAANVNEQFF
J gene: TRBJ1-1; D gene: NA; V gene: TRBV6-5; clone size: NA; CDR3 DNA: TGTGCCAGCAGCTCGGGGCAGGGGAGGGGGACTGAAGCTTTCTTT; CDR3 protein: CASSSGQGRGTEAFF
J gene: TRBJ2-7; D gene: TRBD1; V gene: TRBV29-1; clone size: NA; CDR3 DNA: TGCAGCGCATACCGACAGGGCTCATTGGAGCAGTACTTC; CDR3 protein: CSAYRQGSLEQYF
J gene: TRBJ2-1; D gene: TRBD2; V gene: TRBV7-2; clone size: NA; CDR3 DNA: TGTGCCAGCAGCTTTTCGCCCGGGACTAGTGGTAATGAGCAGTTCTTC; CDR3 protein: CASSFSPGTSGNEQFF
J gene: TRBJ2-1; D gene: NA; V gene: TRBV5-5; clone size: few; CDR3 DNA: TGTGCCAGCAGCTTGACTCTAGCTTACAATGAGCAGTTCTTC; CDR3 protein: CASSLTLAYNEQFF
J gene: TRBJ2-5; D gene: TRBD2; V gene: TRBV6-1; clone size: NA; CDR3 DNA: TGTGCCAGCAGTGAAAGGGGAGCGGGGAAGAGTGAGACCCAGTACTTC; CDR3 protein: CASSERGAGKSETQYF
J gene: TRBJ2-2; D gene: NA; V gene: TRBV15; clone size: few; CDR3 DNA: TGTGCCACCAGCACGTGGACAGCGGTCCCCGGGGAGCTGTTTTTT; CDR3 protein: CATSTWTAVPGELFF
J gene: TRBJ1-1; D gene: TRBD1; V gene: TRBV13; clone size: NA; CDR3 DNA: TGTGCCAGCAGCTCCGCCCCCTTTAAGGCAGGGGGCACTGAAGCTTTCTTT; CDR3 protein: CASSSAPFKAGGTEAFF
J gene: TRBJ2-1; D gene: TRBD2; V gene: TRBV7-2; clone size: NA; CDR3 DNA: TGTGCCAGCAGCTTATCGGCGGGGGGCTCCTACAATGAGCAGTTCTTC; CDR3 protein: CASSLSAGGSYNEQFF